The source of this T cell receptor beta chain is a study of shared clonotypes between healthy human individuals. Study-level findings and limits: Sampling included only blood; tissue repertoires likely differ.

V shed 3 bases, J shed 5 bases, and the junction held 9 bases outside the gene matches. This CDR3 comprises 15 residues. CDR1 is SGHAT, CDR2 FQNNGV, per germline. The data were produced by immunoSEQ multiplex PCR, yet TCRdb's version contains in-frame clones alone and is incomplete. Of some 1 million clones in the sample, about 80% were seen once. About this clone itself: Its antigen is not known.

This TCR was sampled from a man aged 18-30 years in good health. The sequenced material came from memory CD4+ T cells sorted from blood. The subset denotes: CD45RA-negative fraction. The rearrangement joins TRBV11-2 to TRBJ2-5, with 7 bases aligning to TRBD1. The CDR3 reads CASSFTRTGPETQYF. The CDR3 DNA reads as TGTGCCAGCAGCTTCACAAGGACAGGCCCTGAGACCCAGTACTTC.